This T cell receptor (beta chain) appears in the sequencing data of a study of blood T cell repertoires in COVID-19. On the study more broadly: The cDNA or gDNA used as material had been derived from T cells, B-cell-depleted T cells, or PBMCs.

The V and J ends lost 8 bases and 5 bases respectively, with 16 bases between them. The CDR3 has 13 amino acids. Germline CDR1 and CDR2: SNHLY and FYNNEI. Sequencing was performed with immunoSEQ multiplex PCR; in TCRdb, only in-frame clones are kept and a portion is missing. This table has some 530,000 clones, roughly nine tenths appearing once. The specimen was PBMCs or T cells enriched from blood (not recorded which). The chain combines TRBV2 with TRBJ2-7, with D possibly being TRBD1 (7 bases). The TCR sequence derives from an older woman who had recovered from COVID-19. CDR3 sequence (DNA): TGTGCCAGCTGGGGGCAGGGGGGCCACGAGCAGTACTTC. Protein sequence: CASWGQGGHEQYF.